These T cell receptor beta chains were read from a single sample in a study of blood T cells in healthy people across ages. TCRdb reprocessed the 5' RACE reads with MiXCR, giving one entry per CDR3 protein. The top ten hold about 6.3% of the sample, which has about 1.4 million distinct CDR3 sequences, approximately 59% seen once. Sample: blood. These receptor sequences come from a man aged 18 to 35 in good health. CDR3s include the opening cysteine and the closing phenylalanine or tryptophan. A D gene is named only where the DNA matches it firmly. Size is omitted from some rows. Given values are once, few, many or a class for expanded clones.

d_gene | j_gene | v_gene | abundance | CDR3aa | CDR3nt
. | TRBJ2-3 | TRBV28 | few | CASTTTEHPSTDTQYF | TGTGCCAGCACCACGACAGAACATCCTAGCACAGATACGCAGTATTTT
TRBD1 | TRBJ1-2 | TRBV10-3 | . | CAITPGQGMWGYTF | TGTGCCATCACCCCTGGACAGGGGATGTGGGGCTACACCTTC
TRBD2 | TRBJ2-7 | TRBV29-1 | . | CSVTGLAGDWGSYEQYF | TGCAGCGTGACGGGACTAGCGGGAGACTGGGGCTCCTACGAGCAGTACTTC
. | TRBJ1-4 | TRBV6-2/TRBV6-3 | . | CASSYERRGGEKLFF | TGTGCCAGCAGTTACGAGCGCCGTGGGGGAGAAAAACTGTTTTTT
TRBD2 | TRBJ2-3 | TRBV20-1 | . | CSARPSGHTDTQYF | TGCAGTGCTAGGCCTAGCGGACACACAGATACGCAGTATTTT
. | TRBJ1-2 | TRBV4-1 | many | CASSPATSTVNYGYTF | TGCGCCAGCAGCCCCGCTACCTCTACAGTGAACTATGGCTACACCTTC
. | TRBJ1-1 | TRBV21-1 | . | CASSTRDRETEAFF | TGTGCCAGCAGCACCCGGGACAGGGAAACTGAAGCTTTCTTT
. | TRBJ2-7 | TRBV20-1 | once | CSARGAGEQYF | TGCAGTGCTAGGGGGGCTGGCGAGCAGTACTTC
. | TRBJ1-1 | TRBV4-1 | . | CASRLGVMNTEAFF | TGCGCCAGCAGACTAGGGGTGATGAACACTGAAGCTTTCTTT
. | TRBJ2-3 | TRBV24-1 | . | CATSSGTDTQYF | TGTGCCACCAGTTCCGGCACAGATACGCAGTATTTT
. | TRBJ2-5 | TRBV7-2 | once | CASSLVAANQETQYF | TGTGCCAGCAGCTTAGTTGCAGCTAACCAAGAGACCCAGTACTTC
TRBD2 | TRBJ2-7 | TRBV3-1 | . | CASSHRTSGSAYEQYF | TGTGCCAGCAGCCATCGTACTAGCGGGTCTGCCTACGAGCAGTACTTC
. | TRBJ2-3 | TRBV29-1 | few | CSAPFGGDTDTQYF | TGCAGCGCCCCATTCGGGGGCGATACAGATACGCAGTATTTT
TRBD1 | TRBJ2-5 | TRBV4-1 | few | CASSSRTGLQETQYF | TGCGCCAGCAGCTCTCGGACAGGGCTACAAGAGACCCAGTACTTC
TRBD1 | TRBJ2-5 | TRBV7-2 | . | CASSWDRASLETQYF | TGTGCCAGCAGCTGGGACAGGGCGTCGTTAGAGACCCAGTACTTC
. | TRBJ2-3 | TRBV20-1 | . | CSARQGWTDTQYF | TGCAGTGCTAGACAGGGCTGGACAGATACGCAGTATTTT
TRBD1 | TRBJ1-4 | TRBV28 | . | CATHHLTGGNEKLFF | TGTGCCACCCACCACTTAACAGGGGGGAATGAAAAACTGTTTTTT
TRBD2 | TRBJ2-7 | TRBV12-3/TRBV12-4 | few | CASSFSYGTSGGSSSYEQYF | TGTGCCAGCAGTTTCTCCTACGGGACTAGCGGGGGGTCGAGCTCCTACGAGCAGTACTTC
. | TRBJ1-2 | TRBV7-8 | . | CASSTEAPSTVSGYTF | TGTGCCAGCAGCACAGAAGCCCCCTCAACGGTTTCTGGCTACACCTTC
. | TRBJ1-2 | TRBV11-2 | . | CASSLDPRPIYGYTF | TGTGCCAGCAGCTTAGATCCCCGACCGATATATGGCTACACCTTC
TRBD1 | TRBJ1-2 | TRBV20-1 | once | CSAGTGNNDGYTF | TGCAGTGCAGGGACAGGAAATAACGATGGCTACACCTTC
TRBD1 | TRBJ1-2 | TRBV6-1 | . | CASSALTGDQLRGYGYTF | TGTGCCAGCAGTGCGCTAACAGGGGATCAGTTGAGGGGCTATGGCTACACCTTC
. | TRBJ2-5 | TRBV12-5 | . | CASGLGLTGTLETQYF | TGTGCTAGTGGTTTGGGTCTGACAGGGACTTTAGAGACCCAGTACTTC
. | TRBJ2-5 | TRBV6-1 | . | CASGPLITKETQYF | TGTGCCAGTGGACCGCTAATTACGAAAGAGACCCAGTACTTC
TRBD2 | TRBJ2-7 | TRBV7-6 | . | CASSPGRAQPYYEQYF | TGTGCCAGCAGCCCAGGGAGGGCCCAGCCTTACTACGAGCAGTACTTC
TRBD2 | TRBJ2-1 | TRBV2 | . | CASSKTSGGSNEQFF | TGTGCCAGCAGCAAAACTAGCGGGGGTAGCAATGAGCAGTTCTTC
TRBD2 | TRBJ2-4 | TRBV7-6 | . | CASSLSEPSGTNIAKNIQYF | TGTGCCAGCAGCTTGAGCGAGCCTAGCGGGACAAATATAGCCAAAAACATTCAGTACTTC
. | TRBJ2-5 | TRBV20-1 | . | CSGRARGGTETQYF | TGCAGTGGGAGGGCCCGAGGGGGCACAGAGACCCAGTACTTC
TRBD1 | TRBJ2-1 | TRBV27 | . | CTSSFRGRGNEQFF | TGTACCAGCAGTTTCAGGGGGCGCGGCAATGAGCAGTTCTTC
TRBD2 | TRBJ2-2 | TRBV7-9 | . | CASSFGEGAGELFF | TGTGCCAGCAGCTTCGGGGAGGGAGCCGGGGAGCTGTTTTTT
. | TRBJ1-2 | TRBV4-2 | . | CASSQMVLGGTINYGYTF | TGTGCCAGCAGCCAAATGGTCTTGGGGGGTACTATTAACTACGGCTACACCTTC
. | TRBJ2-3 | TRBV6-2/TRBV6-3 | once | CASSDFTGGTDTQYF | TGTGCCAGCAGTGATTTTACAGGAGGCACAGATACGCAGTATTTT
. | TRBJ1-5 | TRBV15 | . | CATSRVGFNQPQHF | TGTGCCACCAGCAGAGTCGGGTTCAATCAGCCCCAGCATTTT
. | TRBJ2-3 | TRBV5-8 | . | CASSLGMERTTDTQYF | TGTGCCAGCAGCTTGGGGATGGAGCGGACCACAGATACGCAGTATTTT
. | TRBJ2-7 | TRBV27 | . | CASRMGLNYEQYF | TGTGCCAGCAGAATGGGACTGAACTACGAGCAGTACTTC
. | TRBJ2-5 | TRBV11-2 | few | CASTKGDVETQYF | TGTGCCAGCACCAAAGGGGATGTAGAGACCCAGTACTTC
TRBD1 | TRBJ2-7 | TRBV20-1 | . | CSAQKDRTSYEQYF | TGCAGTGCTCAGAAGGACAGGACTTCCTACGAGCAGTACTTC